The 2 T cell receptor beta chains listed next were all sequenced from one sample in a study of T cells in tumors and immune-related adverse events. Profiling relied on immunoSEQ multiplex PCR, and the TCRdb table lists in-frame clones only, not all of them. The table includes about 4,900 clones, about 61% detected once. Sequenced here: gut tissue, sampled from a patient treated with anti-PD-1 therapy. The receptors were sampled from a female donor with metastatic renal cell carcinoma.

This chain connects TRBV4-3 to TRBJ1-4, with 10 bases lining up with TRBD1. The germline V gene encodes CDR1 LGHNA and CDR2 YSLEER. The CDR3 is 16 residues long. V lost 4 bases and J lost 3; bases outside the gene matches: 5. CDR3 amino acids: CASSLGQGEANEKLFF. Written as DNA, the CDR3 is TGCGCCAGCAGCCTAGGACAGGGGGAGGCTAATGAAAAACTGTTTTTT.

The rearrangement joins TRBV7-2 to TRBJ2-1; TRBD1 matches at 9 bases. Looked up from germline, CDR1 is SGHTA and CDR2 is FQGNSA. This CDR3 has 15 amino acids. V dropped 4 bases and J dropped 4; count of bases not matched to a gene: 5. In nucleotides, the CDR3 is TGTGCCAGCAGCTCGGGACAGGGAGGGTACAATGAGCAGTTCTTC. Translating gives CASSSGQGGYNEQFF.